This entry lists 30 T cell receptor beta chains sequenced from one sample in a study of Graves' ophthalmopathy and Graves' hyperthyroidism. CDR3 regions of TCR beta were amplified from RNA transcripts. Second-round multiplex PCR came after first-round RT-PCR with HTBI primers. TCRdb used MiXCR to reprocess the multiplex PCR reads, holding one entry per CDR3 protein. The sample yields 600,000 to 650,000 distinct CDR3 sequences, over 20% seen once. Input material: peripheral blood. The receptor set was obtained from a woman in her late teens or twenties with stable Graves' hyperthyroidism. Some clones in this sample may be carry-over from other donors' samples.

This clonotype has at least ten counts. The chain combines TRBV12-3 or TRBV12-4 with TRBJ2-7; 8 bases fit TRBD1. The V segment lost 6 bases and the J segment 0 bases; nucleotides outside the gene matches: 4. The CDR3 extends over 14 amino acids. The CDR3 here is CASRKDRVSYEQYF. The DNA of the CDR3 is TGTGCCAGCAGAAAGGACAGGGTCTCCTACGAGCAGTACTTC.

The table lists this clonotype with many counts. The rearrangement links TRBV9 to TRBJ2-2, with D tentatively TRBD1 or TRBD2 (5 bases each). V dropped 3 bases and J dropped 0 bases, with 9 bases sitting between them. The CDR3 sequence is 15 residues long. Germline lookup yields CDR1 SGDLS and CDR2 YYNGEE. CDR3: CASSDGTTNTGELFF. The CDR3, as DNA: TGTGCCAGCAGCGATGGGACGACGAACACCGGGGAGCTGTTTTTT.

This clonotype was seen ten or more times. The J gene is TRBJ2-7, the V gene TRBV2; TRBD1 agrees at 10 bases. Germline-derived CDR1 and CDR2 are SNHLY and FYNNEI. The V and J ends lost 6 bases and 4 bases, in that order; junction bases with no gene match: 6. The CDR3 length is 14 residues. This CDR3 is CASRMTGGAYEQYF. The CDR3 nucleotides are TGTGCCAGCAGGATGACAGGGGGCGCTTACGAGCAGTACTTC.

Notes on this clonotype: A read error may be the cause here, since a much bigger clone is one base away. As the CDR3 is not closed by the conserved phenylalanine or tryptophan, this likely results from a read error. The V call is TRBV20-1, the J call TRBJ1-2, with D tentatively TRBD1 (6 bases). Germline-derived CDR1 and CDR2 are DFQATT and SNEGSKA (reference sequence). V was trimmed by 5 bases and J by 4 bases, leaving 14 bases between them. The CDR3 has 13 residues. The chain's CDR3 is CSAPRGLGYGYTL. CDR3 in DNA: TGCAGTGCTCCCAGGGGTCTGGGCTATGGCTACACCCTC.

This chain's CDR3 is CASSEGVLASYEQYF. DNA for the CDR3: TGTGCCAGCAGTGAAGGAGTCCTCGCCTCCTACGAGCAGTACTTC. The chain uses TRBV6-1 and TRBJ2-7; the D is unclear. V was clipped by 1 base and J by 0 bases, with 10 bases between them. Germline CDR1 and CDR2: MNHNS and SASEGT. CDR3 length equals 15 residues.

In this sample, this clonotype turned up many times. The chain uses TRBV12-3 or TRBV12-4 and TRBJ1-5; tentative D call: TRBD1 (6 bases). There are 15 residues in the CDR3. V lost 2 bases and J 3 bases, leaving 11 bases between the germline ends. The CDR3: CASSLSQGYNQPQHF. The CDR3 coding sequence is TGTGCCAGCAGTTTAAGCCAGGGGTACAATCAGCCCCAGCATTTT.

V is TRBV6-5 and J is TRBJ1-1; D remains unclear. CDR1 and CDR2 (germline): MNHEY, SVGAGI. V lost 2 bases, J lost 4 bases, and 11 bases lay in between. The CDR3 sequence is 14 residues long. CDR3 nucleotides: TGTGCCAGCAGTTACGGCGGATCCTCCACTGAAGCTTTCTTT. Its translation is CASSYGGSSTEAFF.

This clonotype was detected many times. This chain uses TRBV10-3 with TRBJ1-1; 9 bases line up with TRBD1. CDR1 is ENHRY, CDR2 SYGVKD, per germline. The CDR3 loop spans 13 amino acids. Trimming cost V 8 bases and J 6 bases; bases outside gene matches: 7. The CDR3 spells CAIGTGWGPEAFF. The CDR3, as DNA: TGTGCCATCGGGACAGGGTGGGGCCCTGAAGCTTTCTTT.

The rearrangement joins TRBV6-1 to TRBJ1-5; TRBD1 matches 9 bases. The V gene's germline CDR1 is MNHNS and CDR2 SASEGT. J lost 6 bases, V lost 6 bases, and 9 bases had no gene match. This CDR3 has 15 amino acids. The CDR3 protein is CASSVTGGEGQPQHF. DNA of the CDR3: TGTGCCAGCAGCGTTACAGGGGGCGAGGGTCAGCCCCAGCATTTT.

This clonotype was recorded at least ten times. The chain employs TRBV6-1 and TRBJ2-7; 9 bases match TRBD2. V dropped 2 bases and J dropped 3; count of bases not matched to a gene: 11. Germline CDR1 MNHNS, CDR2 SASEGT. The CDR3 consists of 17 residues. CDR3 amino acids: CASSETWGSGGFYEQYF. The CDR3 bases are TGTGCCAGCAGTGAAACCTGGGGTAGCGGGGGATTCTACGAGCAGTACTTC.

In its sample, this clonotype was seen many times. The chain uses TRBV7-3 and TRBJ2-5; possible D gene TRBD1, 5 bases. The CDR3 is 15 amino acids. Germline V gives CDR1 SGHTA, CDR2 FQGTGA. The ends were cut back, 3 bases at V and 5 bases at J, with 16 bases in the middle. The CDR3 coding sequence is TGTGCCAGCAGCTTCCAGACCGGGCAGGGTGAGACCCAGTACTTC. As protein: CASSFQTGQGETQYF.

In its sample, this clonotype was seen many times. This chain uses TRBV19 with TRBJ1-1; 7 bases fit TRBD1. J gave up 2 bases and V 9 bases, and 12 bases lay outside the gene matches. This CDR3 is built from 15 residues. CDR1 and CDR2 (germline): LNHDA, SQIVND (reference sequence). The CDR3 DNA follows: TGTGCCAGCCGGGACAGCGCGATCTATAACACTGAAGCTTTCTTT. Residues: CASRDSAIYNTEAFF.

As for this clonotype: This may stem from a read error, because a much larger clone lies one nucleotide away. The J gene is TRBJ2-5, the V gene TRBV12-3 or TRBV12-4, with 9 bases lining up with TRBD2. This CDR3 is built from 15 residues. The CDR3 DNA follows: TGTGCCAACAGTTTCAACCTAGCGGGGCAAGAGACCCAGTACTTC. It yields the protein CANSFNLAGQETQYF.

This clonotype occurred many times. The chain has TRBV4-1 and TRBJ1-1, with D maybe TRBD1 (5 bases). This CDR3 contains 14 residues. V was shortened by 3 bases and J by 5 bases, with 13 bases between the two germline ends. From germline, CDR1 is MGHRA and CDR2 YSYEKL. CDR3: CASSQSFRVTEAFF. CDR3 nucleotides: TGCGCCAGCAGCCAGTCGTTCAGGGTTACTGAAGCTTTCTTT.

The rearrangement uses TRBV18 and TRBJ1-1; D remains unclear. The CDR3 has 13 amino acids. Trimming removed 0 bases from V and 9 bases from J, with 11 bases in between. Germline CDR1 reads KGHSH; CDR2 reads LQKENI. DNA of the CDR3: TGTGCCAGCTCACCACCGTCCGGAGTGAAAGCTTTCTTT. Its protein product is CASSPPSGVKAFF.

This clonotype was seen at least ten times. The V gene is TRBV11-2, the J gene TRBJ1-2, with a possible D match to TRBD1 (5 bases). The CDR3 has 13 amino acids. Germline CDR1 SGHAT, CDR2 FQNNGV. V was cut by 2 bases and J by 8 bases, with 12 bases left in between. The CDR3 coding sequence is TGTGCCAGCAGCTTACCCGGGGGGTTCGGCTACACCTTC. Its translation is CASSLPGGFGYTF.

The chain couples TRBV20-1 to TRBJ2-5; the D gene could be TRBD1 or TRBD2 (7 bases each). Deletions cut 3 bases from V and 5 bases from J, with 16 bases between. The CDR3 spans 14 residues. Germline V gene lookup returns CDR1 DFQATT and CDR2 SNEGSKA (reference sequence). The CDR3 sequence is CSARTGRVSETQYF. Here the CDR3 DNA reads TGCAGTGCTAGGACAGGGAGGGTTTCGGAGACCCAGTACTTC.

This clonotype has at least ten counts. The chain combines TRBV13 with TRBJ1-2; 7 nucleotides line up with TRBD1. There are 15 residues in the CDR3. V dropped 4 bases and J dropped 3; count of bases not matched to a gene: 8. Germline loops: CDR1 PRHDT, CDR2 FYEKMQ (reference sequence). DNA for the CDR3: TGTGCCAGCAGCTCGACAGGGCCACGGGACTATGGCTACACCTTC. Its translation: CASSSTGPRDYGYTF.

Ten or more counts support this clonotype. The genes are TRBV20-1 and TRBJ1-2, with a tentative D call TRBD1 (6 bases). The CDR3 length is 13 residues. V was cut by 0 bases and J by 5 bases, with 10 bases left in between. Germline V lookup: CDR1 DFQATT, CDR2 SNEGSKA (reference sequence). The DNA for the CDR3 is TGCAGTGCTAGAGATCGGCAGGGGTATGGCTACACCTTC. As protein: CSARDRQGYGYTF.

Ten or more counts support this clonotype. This rearrangement joins TRBV12-3 or TRBV12-4 to TRBJ1-1, with 9 bases identical to TRBD1. The V and J ends lost 5 bases and 5 bases, in that order; junction bases with no gene match: 6. The CDR3 runs 14 residues. CDR3 DNA: TGTGCCAGCAGTCAGACAGGGGGGAGGACTGAAGCTTTCTTT. It is translated as CASSQTGGRTEAFF.

This clonotype showed up many times. The chain recombines TRBV12-3 or TRBV12-4 with TRBJ1-2; tentative D call: TRBD1 (5 bases). The CDR3 has 14 amino acids. The V end lost 5 bases, the J end lost 3 bases, and 13 bases lay between the germline ends. CDR3 protein: CASSPGTHHYGYTF. The CDR3 DNA reads TGTGCCAGCAGTCCGGGGACCCACCACTATGGCTACACCTTC.

With respect to this clonotype: This sequence may be a read error, since a much larger clone differs from it by one base. V is TRBV30 and J is TRBJ2-2; TRBD1 agrees at 8 bases. Germline CDR1 and CDR2: GTSNPN and SVGIG (reference sequence). This CDR3 comprises 15 residues. CDR3 coding DNA: TGTGCCTGGAGTCCCGGGACAGGCAACACCGGGGAGCTGTGTTTT. The encoded protein is CAWSPGTGNTGELCF.

This clonotype was detected many times. The chain has TRBV7-2 and TRBJ1-2; D is undetermined. CDR1 and CDR2 from the germline V gene are SGHTA and FQGNSA. V gave up 0 bases and J gave up 4 bases, with 6 bases separating them. The CDR3 consists of 13 residues. The CDR3 DNA follows: TGTGCCAGCAGCTTAGCAGGGTTCTATGGCTACACCTTC. It yields the protein CASSLAGFYGYTF. Together with reference TRBV7-2 and TRBJ1-2, the CDR3 gives the full variable domain: GAGVSQSPSNKVTEKGKDVELRCDPISGHTALYWYRQSLGQGLEFLIYFQGNSAPDKSGLPSDRFSAERTGGSVSTLTIQRTQQEDSAVYLCASSLAGFYGYTFGSGTRLTVV.

Notes on this clonotype: A much larger clonotype is one base distant, so this may be a read error. The chain joins TRBV6-1 to TRBJ2-2; D perhaps matches TRBD2 (5 bases). The CDR3 contains 14 residues. CDR1 is MNHNS and CDR2 is SASEGT in the germline V gene. In DNA form, the CDR3 reads TGTGCCAGCAGGCGAGATGCGAACACCGGGGAGCTGTTGTTT. This translates into CASRRDANTGELLF.

In its sample, this clonotype was seen a few times. The V call is TRBV12-3 or TRBV12-4, the J call TRBJ2-5; TRBD1 agrees at 9 bases. CDR3 size: 15 residues. V trimming: 5 bases; J trimming: 5 bases; junction bases outside the gene matches: 9. This CDR3 reads CASSGPRQGGETQYF. The CDR3 DNA reads as TGTGCCAGCAGTGGCCCAAGACAGGGGGGGGAGACCCAGTACTTC.

This clonotype has at least ten counts. The chain combines TRBV2 with TRBJ1-1; TRBD1 is a possible D gene (5 bases). The CDR3 sequence is 13 residues long. Trimming stripped 2 bases from V and 4 bases from J, with 8 bases between. Germline CDR1 and CDR2: SNHLY and FYNNEI. CDR3 sequence (DNA): TGTGCCAGCAGTGAATACGGGACCACTGAAGCTTTCTTT. Amino acids: CASSEYGTTEAFF.

As concerns this clonotype: A much larger clone sits a single nucleotide away, making a read error possible. V usage is TRBV3-1 and J usage is TRBJ1-6, with a weak D call TRBD1 (5 bases). CDR3 length: 14 residues. Germline CDR1 is LGHDT and CDR2 is YNNKEL (reference sequence). This CDR3 is CASTPSGGNSALHF. In DNA, the CDR3 is TGTGCCAGCACCCCATCGGGGGGAAATTCAGCCCTCCACTTT.

This rearrangement joins TRBV6-1 to TRBJ1-1; a weak D match, TRBD1 (6 bases). The germline V gene encodes CDR1 MNHNS and CDR2 SASEGT. The CDR3 is 14 amino acids. Trimming stripped 6 bases from V and 0 bases from J, with 11 bases between. This CDR3 is CASRSGTLNTEAFF. The DNA of the CDR3 is TGTGCCAGCAGATCCGGGACACTGAACACTGAAGCTTTCTTT.

This clonotype was detected many times. The rearrangement uses TRBV6-5 and TRBJ1-1; TRBD1 agrees at 7 bases. V shed 3 bases, J shed 7 bases, and the junction held 5 bases outside the gene matches. CDR3 size: 13 residues. CDR1 is MNHEY, CDR2 SVGAGI, per germline. The CDR3: CASSYGQVGEAFF. CDR3 DNA sequence: TGTGCCAGCAGTTATGGACAGGTCGGTGAAGCTTTCTTT.

This clonotype was found many times. The gene calls are TRBV6-1 and TRBJ1-2; D may be TRBD1 (5 bases). The CDR3 covers 15 residues. The V end was cut by 1 base, the J end by 5 bases, with 14 bases between. Germline V gene sequence: CDR1 MNHNS, CDR2 SASEGT. The CDR3 region is CASSEGQGTGYGYTF. The CDR3 DNA follows: TGTGCCAGCAGTGAAGGGCAGGGTACGGGGTATGGCTACACCTTC.